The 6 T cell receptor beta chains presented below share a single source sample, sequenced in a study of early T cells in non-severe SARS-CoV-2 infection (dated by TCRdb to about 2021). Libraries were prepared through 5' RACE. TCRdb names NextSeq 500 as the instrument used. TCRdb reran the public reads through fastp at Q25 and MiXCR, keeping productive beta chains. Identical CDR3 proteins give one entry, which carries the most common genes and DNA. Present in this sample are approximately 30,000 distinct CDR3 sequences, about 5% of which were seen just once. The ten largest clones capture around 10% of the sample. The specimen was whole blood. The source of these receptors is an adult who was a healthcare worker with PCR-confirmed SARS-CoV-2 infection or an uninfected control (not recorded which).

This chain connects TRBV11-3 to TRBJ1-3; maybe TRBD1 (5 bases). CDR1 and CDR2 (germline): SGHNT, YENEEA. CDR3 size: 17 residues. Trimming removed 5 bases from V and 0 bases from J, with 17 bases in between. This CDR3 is CASSPMAGLISGNTIYF. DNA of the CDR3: TGTGCCAGCAGCCCTATGGCGGGACTGATCTCTGGAAACACCATATATTTT.

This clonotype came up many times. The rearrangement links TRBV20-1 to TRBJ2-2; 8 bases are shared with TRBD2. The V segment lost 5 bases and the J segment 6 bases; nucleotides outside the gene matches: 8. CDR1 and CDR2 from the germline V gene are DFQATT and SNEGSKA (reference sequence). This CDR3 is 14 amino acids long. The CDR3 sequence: CSAAGTRGAGELFF. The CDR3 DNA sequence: TGCAGTGCTGCCGGGACTAGAGGGGCCGGGGAGCTGTTTTTT.

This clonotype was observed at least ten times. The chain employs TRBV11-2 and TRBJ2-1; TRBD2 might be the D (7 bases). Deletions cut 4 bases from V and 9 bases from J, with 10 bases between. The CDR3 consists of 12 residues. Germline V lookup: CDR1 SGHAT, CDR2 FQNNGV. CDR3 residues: CASSSAGAEQFF. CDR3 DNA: TGTGCCAGCAGCTCCGCGGGGGCTGAGCAGTTCTTC. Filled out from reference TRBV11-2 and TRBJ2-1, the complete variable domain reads EAGVAQSPRYKIIEKRQSVAFWCNPISGHATLYWYQQILGQGPKLLIQFQNNGVVDDSQLPKDRFSAERLKGVDSTLKIQPAKLEDSAVYLCASSSAGAEQFFGPGTRLTVL.

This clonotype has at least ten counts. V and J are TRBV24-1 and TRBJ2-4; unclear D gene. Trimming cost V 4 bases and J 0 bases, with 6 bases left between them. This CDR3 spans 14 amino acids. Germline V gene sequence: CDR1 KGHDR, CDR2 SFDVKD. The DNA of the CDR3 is TGTGCCACCAGTGACTTCAGAGCCAAAAACATTCAGTACTTC. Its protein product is CATSDFRAKNIQYF.

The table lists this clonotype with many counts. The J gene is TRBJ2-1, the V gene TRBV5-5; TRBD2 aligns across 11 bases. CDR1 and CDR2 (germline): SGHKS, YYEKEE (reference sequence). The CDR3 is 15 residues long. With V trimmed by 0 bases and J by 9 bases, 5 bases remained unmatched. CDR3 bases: TGTGCCAGCAGCTTGGCCTTAGCGGGAGGGTTTGAGCAGTTCTTC. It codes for CASSLALAGGFEQFF.

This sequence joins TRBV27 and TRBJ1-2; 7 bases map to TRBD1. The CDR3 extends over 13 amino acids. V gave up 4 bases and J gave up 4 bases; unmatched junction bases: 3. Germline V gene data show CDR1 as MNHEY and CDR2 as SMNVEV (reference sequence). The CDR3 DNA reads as TGTGCCAGCAGTTCTACAGGGGCCTATGGCTACACCTTC. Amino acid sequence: CASSSTGAYGYTF.